The sample holds a few counts of the clone carrying this T cell receptor (beta chain). The source of the sample is a study of cytotoxic CD8 clonotypes in ibrutinib-treated CLL. Study as a whole: Recorded responses included 24 partial and 2 complete; following median 68 months, approximately 15 stayed remitted and 12 progressed.

Clones were sequenced by immunoSEQ multiplex PCR, and TCRdb holds only the in-frame ones, with some missing. In the table there are 200,000 or so clones, 79% of which are singletons. CDR1 and CDR2 from the germline V gene are LNHDA and SQIVND (reference sequence). Trimming took 8 bases from V and 1 from J, leaving 15 bases between them. This CDR3 region has 14 residues. Genomic DNA in a quantity of around 2 micrograms was derived from cryopreserved PBMCs for TCR beta libraries. The rearrangement joins TRBV19 to TRBJ2-7; D possibly corresponds to TRBD1 (6 bases). The starting material was PBMCs, obtained after 12 months of ibrutinib treatment. The receptor was isolated from a human donor with chronic lymphocytic leukemia. The CDR3 DNA reads TGTGCCAGTGGCGACAGGACCTTATCCTACGAGCAGTACTTC. This encodes CASGDRTLSYEQYF.